Shown below are 17 T cell receptor beta chains from a single sample sequenced in a study of technical replicates of blood from a handful of donors. Measured with immunoSEQ multiplex PCR; TCRdb has only the in-frame clones, and not every one. This table has roughly 90,000 clones, almost 97% appearing once. Sequenced material: T cells isolated from PBMCs. All receptors derive from a human donor in good health.

V gene TRBV7-9 combines with J gene TRBJ1-2, with TRBD1 matching 10 bases. This CDR3 spans 15 amino acids. V was pared by 1 base and J by 11 bases, with 10 bases of the junction left unmatched. Per germline, CDR1 SEHNR and CDR2 FQNEAQ (reference sequence). CDR3 residues: CASSLDPRTGGIYTF. The CDR3 bases are TGTGCCAGCAGCTTAGACCCCCGGACAGGGGGAATTTACACCTTC.

This chain links TRBV29-1 with TRBJ2-1; 7 positions match TRBD1. The CDR3 spans 13 residues. Germline lookup yields CDR1 SQVTM and CDR2 ANQGSEA. Trimming cost V 4 bases and J 4 bases; bases outside gene matches: 4. The CDR3 loop is CSVGGGLYNEQFF. DNA of the CDR3: TGCAGCGTTGGAGGGGGCCTTTACAATGAGCAGTTCTTC.

The chain couples TRBV2 to TRBJ2-5; TRBD1 aligns across 7 bases. V was pared by 1 base and J by 5 bases, with 7 bases of the junction left unmatched. CDR1 and CDR2 from the germline V gene are SNHLY and FYNNEI. The CDR3 extends over 15 amino acids. The CDR3 DNA reads TGTGCCAGCAGTGAAGACCGAGGGGGCTGGGAGACCCAGTACTTC. It codes for CASSEDRGGWETQYF.

This clone was recorded a few times. The rearrangement links TRBV5-1 to TRBJ1-1, with D possibly matching TRBD1 (5 bases). Germline-derived CDR1 and CDR2 are SGHRS and YFSETQ. The CDR3 is 12 residues long. V gave up 0 bases and J gave up 7 bases, with 7 bases separating them. This chain's CDR3 is CASSLDRNEAFF. In nucleotides, the CDR3 is TGCGCCAGCAGCTTGGACAGGAATGAAGCTTTCTTT.

The chain employs TRBV11-2 and TRBJ2-7; the D gene is possibly TRBD2 (5 bases). V lost 1 base and J 0 bases, leaving 13 bases between the germline ends. There are 16 residues in the CDR3. Germline V CDR1 and CDR2: SGHAT, FQNNGV. The CDR3 DNA reads TGTGCCAGCAGCTTAGGGGAGTTGGGTAGCTCCTACGAGCAGTACTTC. It is translated as CASSLGELGSSYEQYF.

V usage is TRBV18 and J usage is TRBJ2-3; TRBD1 might be the D (6 bases). CDR3 length: 15 amino acids. With 6 bases removed from V and 4 bases from J, the gap between germline ends came to 17 bases. CDR1 KGHSH and CDR2 LQKENI come from the germline V gene. The CDR3 DNA is TGTGCCAGCTCTCAGAATACAGGGAGAGCAGATACGCAGTATTTT. It translates to CASSQNTGRADTQYF.

CDR3: CASSLERRDSHSGANVLTF. Written as DNA, the CDR3 is TGCGCCAGCAGCTTGGAACGTCGGGACTCCCACTCTGGGGCCAACGTCCTGACTTTC. This rearrangement joins TRBV5-1 to TRBJ2-6; tentative D call: TRBD2 (6 bases). The CDR3 runs 19 residues. Germline CDR1 is SGHRS and CDR2 is YFSETQ. V lost 0 bases to trimming and J lost 0 bases, with 16 bases between them.

The rearrangement links TRBV4-1 to TRBJ2-7; maybe TRBD2 (6 bases). Between the trimmed V and J ends, which lost 4 bases and 1 base, there was a span of 11 bases. Looked up from germline, CDR1 is MGHRA and CDR2 is YSYEKL. The CDR3 is made up of 14 amino acids. Here the CDR3 reads CASSPRAGSYEQYF. The CDR3 nucleotides are TGCGCCAGCAGCCCTAGGGCGGGATCCTACGAGCAGTACTTC.

This chain connects TRBV5-1 to TRBJ2-3; 9 bases match TRBD2. This CDR3 has 16 amino acids. Germline CDR1 SGHRS, CDR2 YFSETQ. After removal of 1 base from V and 4 bases from J, the junction contained 7 bases not matched to a gene. The CDR3 region is CASSLRGSGSADTQYF. Here the CDR3 DNA reads TGCGCCAGCAGCTTGAGGGGTAGCGGGAGTGCAGATACGCAGTATTTT.

This chain's CDR3 is CASSPGAVGNTIYF. The CDR3 region has the DNA TGTGCCAGTAGTCCCGGAGCGGTTGGAAACACCATATATTTT. This chain connects TRBV19 to TRBJ1-3; D is unresolved. Germline V lookup: CDR1 LNHDA, CDR2 SQIVND (reference sequence). The CDR3 loop spans 14 amino acids. V lost 5 bases and J lost 3, with 11 bases in between.

The chain has TRBV7-6 and TRBJ2-1, with 7 nucleotides matching TRBD1. Per germline, CDR1 SGHVS and CDR2 FNYEAQ. The V segment lost 8 bases and the J segment 8 bases; nucleotides outside the gene matches: 18. The CDR3 runs 16 residues. The CDR3 sequence is CASYPNRGLTLDEQFF. Written as DNA, the CDR3 is TGTGCCAGCTATCCAAACAGGGGCTTAACTTTGGATGAGCAGTTCTTC.

This clone was observed a single time. J is TRBJ2-7 and V is TRBV7-9; D is unresolved. Trimming removed 4 bases at V and 6 bases at J, with 4 bases between. The CDR3 length is 10 residues. CDR1 SEHNR and CDR2 FQNEAQ come from the germline V gene (reference sequence). This chain's CDR3 is CASSSFEQYF. For the CDR3, the DNA is TGTGCCAGCAGCTCATTCGAGCAGTACTTC.

The genes are TRBV13 and TRBJ2-2; a possible D gene is TRBD2 (5 bases). The V gene's germline CDR1 is PRHDT and CDR2 FYEKMQ (reference sequence). Trimming removed 7 bases from V and 1 base from J, with 10 bases in between. The CDR3 sequence is 14 residues long. CDR3 bases: TGTGCCAGCAAACGGGGATTGAACACCGGGGAGCTGTTTTTT. This encodes CASKRGLNTGELFF. Full variable domain (remainder filled in from reference TRBV13 and TRBJ2-2): AAGVIQSPRHLIKEKRETATLKCYPIPRHDTVYWYQQGPGQDPQFLISFYEKMQSDKGSIPDRFSAQQFSDYHSELNMSSLELGDSALYFCASKRGLNTGELFFGEGSRLTVL.

V usage is TRBV30 and J usage is TRBJ2-2; possible D gene TRBD1, 5 bases. The V end lost 2 bases, the J end lost 6 bases, and 7 bases lay between the germline ends. The CDR3 has 12 amino acids. Germline loops: CDR1 GTSNPN, CDR2 SVGIG (reference sequence). CDR3 DNA sequence: TGTGCCTGGAGTAGGGGATCCGGGGAGCTGTTTTTT. It encodes CAWSRGSGELFF. The full variable domain, completed using reference TRBV30 and TRBJ2-2, is SQTIHQWPATLVQPVGSPLSLECTVEGTSNPNLYWYRQAAGRGLQLLFYSVGIGQISSEVPQNLSASRPQDRQFILSSKKLLLSDSGFYLCAWSRGSGELFFGEGSRLTVL.

The chain carries TRBV7-8 and TRBJ1-2, with D tentatively TRBD1 (6 bases). The germline V and J ends were trimmed by 5 bases and 4 bases, with 11 bases remaining between them. In germline, CDR1 is SGHVS, CDR2 FQNEAQ. CDR3 length: 13 amino acids. In DNA, the CDR3 is TGTGCCAGCAGCCTGGGACATTCCTATGGCTACACCTTC. Amino acid sequence: CASSLGHSYGYTF.

This clone was counted once. The chain couples TRBV29-1 to TRBJ1-1; a possible D gene is TRBD1 (6 bases). V shed 7 bases and J shed 0 bases, with 18 bases lying between them. The CDR3 sequence is 15 residues long. Germline V CDR1 and CDR2: SQVTM, ANQGSEA. CDR3 region: CSACPPGTLNTEAFF. The CDR3 DNA is TGCAGCGCCTGTCCCCCCGGGACATTGAACACTGAAGCTTTCTTT.

This sequence joins TRBV27 and TRBJ2-1; 10 bases match TRBD2. V gave up 3 bases and J gave up 8 bases; unmatched junction bases: 10. CDR1 and CDR2 (germline): MNHEY, SMNVEV (reference sequence). CDR3 length: 16 residues. The CDR3 protein is CASSFSSGRVVYEQFF. As DNA, the CDR3 is TGTGCCAGCAGTTTTTCGAGCGGGAGGGTAGTATATGAGCAGTTCTTC.